These 32 T cell receptor beta chains originate from one sample sequenced in a study of identical twins. One entry per CDR3 protein, called by TCRdb with MiXCR from the 5' RACE reads. The data show under 300,000 distinct CDR3 sequences, over 12% seen once. The specimen sequenced was memory (CD45RO+) T cells sorted from blood. The receptors were sampled from a woman in her late teens or twenties in good health.

The CDR3 sequence: CASSLTGDEQFF. CDR3 DNA: TGTGCCAGCAGCTTAACCGGAGATGAGCAGTTCTTC. The chain has TRBV11-3 and TRBJ2-1; D call uncertain. Trimming removed 2 bases from V and 8 bases from J, with 7 bases in between. CDR3 length: 12 amino acids. Germline assignment: CDR1 SGHNT and CDR2 YENEEA.

This clonotype showed up just a few times. This chain uses TRBV20-1 with TRBJ1-5; no firm D call. The germline V gene encodes CDR1 DFQATT and CDR2 SNEGSKA (reference sequence). The CDR3 loop spans 14 amino acids. V lost 0 bases to trimming and J lost 7 bases, with 13 bases between them. In DNA form, the CDR3 reads TGCAGTGCTAGAGATATCGGCGAAAGCCAGCCCCAGCATTTT. Protein product: CSARDIGESQPQHF.

This clonotype was recorded a few times. The chain recombines TRBV7-2 with TRBJ2-3, with 8 bases lining up with TRBD1. This CDR3 is 14 amino acids long. Per the germline V gene, CDR1 is SGHTA and CDR2 is FQGNSA. Trimming at V came to 3 bases and at J to 6 bases, leaving 5 bases not matched to a gene. This CDR3 reads CASSFGQGGDTQYF. CDR3 DNA sequence: TGTGCCAGCAGCTTTGGACAGGGCGGGGATACGCAGTATTTT.

The J gene is TRBJ2-3, the V gene TRBV20-1; 9 bases line up with TRBD2. The V segment lost 3 bases and the J segment 5 bases; nucleotides outside the gene matches: 9. The CDR3 extends over 15 amino acids. CDR1 and CDR2 (germline): DFQATT, SNEGSKA (reference sequence). CDR3 DNA: TGCAGTGCTAGCGCTGGGCGGGGGGGCGGAGATACGCAGTATTTT. It codes for CSASAGRGGGDTQYF.

The chain combines TRBV5-6 with TRBJ2-5, with unresolved D. V was pared by 1 base and J by 5 bases, with 12 bases between. Germline V CDR1 and CDR2: SGHDT, YYEEEE. The CDR3 covers 14 residues. In nucleotides, the CDR3 is TGTGCCAGCAGCTTGTATGCGTCTATGGAGACCCAGTACTTC. Amino acids: CASSLYASMETQYF.

The rearrangement links TRBV9 to TRBJ2-1; 10 positions match TRBD1. The CDR3 length is 14 residues. In germline, CDR1 is SGDLS, CDR2 YYNGEE. V trimming: 1 base; J trimming: 10 bases; junction bases outside the gene matches: 5. CDR3 nucleotide sequence: TGTGCCAGCAGCGTAACTGGACAGGGGGGCGAGCAGTTCTTC. It translates to CASSVTGQGGEQFF.

This clonotype was counted only a few times. The rearrangement joins TRBV11-3 to TRBJ2-5, with D maybe TRBD2 (6 bases). The CDR3 runs 14 residues. Trimming left V 1 base short and J 9 bases short, with 15 bases between. The V gene's germline CDR1 is SGHNT and CDR2 YENEEA. For the CDR3, the DNA is TGTGCCAGCAGCTTAGGGACTACCGGTGAGGCCCAGTACTTC. Translating gives CASSLGTTGEAQYF.

This clonotype has only a few counts. V is TRBV12-3 or TRBV12-4 and J is TRBJ1-3; D is uncertain. The V and J ends lost 7 bases and 0 bases respectively, with 10 bases between them. The CDR3 has 14 residues. CDR3 DNA: TGTGCCAGCATCAGATTATCCTCTGGAAACACCATATATTTT. It is translated as CASIRLSSGNTIYF.

The rearrangement links TRBV3-1 to TRBJ2-7; TRBD2 aligns across 8 bases. The CDR3 length is 16 residues. Germline-derived CDR1 and CDR2 are LGHDT and YNNKEL (reference sequence). The J segment lost 2 bases and the V segment lost 0 bases, leaving 6 bases of the junction unmatched. CDR3 DNA sequence: TGTGCCAGCAGCCAAGATGTACGGGAGGGCCCCTACGAGCAGTACTTC. It translates to CASSQDVREGPYEQYF.

This chain uses TRBV7-2 with TRBJ1-2, with 8 bases identical to TRBD1. Germline values: CDR1 SGHTA, CDR2 FQGNSA. CDR3 size: 16 residues. Trimming cost V 5 bases and J 4 bases; bases outside gene matches: 12. CDR3 coding DNA: TGTGCCAGCAGCATTACTCTCCAGGGGGCGGCCTATGGCTACACCTTC. Amino acids: CASSITLQGAAYGYTF.

This clonotype was seen a handful of times. The J gene is TRBJ2-7, the V gene TRBV20-1, with a possible D match to TRBD1 (6 bases). Germline assignment: CDR1 DFQATT and CDR2 SNEGSKA (reference sequence). This CDR3 comprises 12 residues. Trimming pared 5 bases from V and 6 bases from J, leaving 14 bases between. CDR3 sequence reads: CSAPGAGLEQYF. The CDR3 nucleotides read TGCAGTGCTCCAGGGGCCGGGCTCGAGCAGTACTTC.

Many counts were recorded for this clonotype. The chain joins TRBV29-1 to TRBJ2-3; no reliable D call. CDR1 is SQVTM, CDR2 ANQGSEA, per germline. The CDR3 is made up of 10 amino acids. V gave up 3 bases and J gave up 9 bases, with 7 bases separating them. Here the CDR3 DNA reads TGCAGCGTTGATACCCTGACGCAGTATTTT. Protein product: CSVDTLTQYF.

The chain recombines TRBV7-8 with TRBJ2-7, with 10 bases lining up with TRBD2. Germline values: CDR1 SGHVS, CDR2 FQNEAQ. The ends lost 5 bases at V and 0 bases at J; junction bases unmatched: 4. CDR3 length equals 15 residues. This chain's CDR3 is CASSKIAGGSYEQYF. Written as DNA, the CDR3 is TGTGCCAGCAGCAAGATAGCGGGAGGCTCCTACGAGCAGTACTTC. The full variable domain, completed using reference TRBV7-8 and TRBJ2-7, is GAGVSQSPRYKVAKRGQDVALRCDPISGHVSLFWYQQALGQGPEFLTYFQNEAQLDKSGLPSDRFFAERPEGSVSTLKIQRTQQEDSAVYLCASSKIAGGSYEQYFGPGTRLTVT.

This rearrangement joins TRBV9 to TRBJ2-5, with TRBD2 identical over 16 bases. Germline assignment: CDR1 SGDLS and CDR2 YYNGEE. The trim removed 0 bases at V and 4 bases at J, leaving 3 bases unmatched. The CDR3 spans 17 residues. Here the CDR3 reads CASSVVGLAGGPETQYF. The CDR3 coding sequence is TGTGCCAGCAGCGTAGTGGGACTAGCGGGAGGGCCAGAGACCCAGTACTTC.

Only a few counts were recorded for this clonotype. V gene TRBV9 combines with J gene TRBJ1-4; D might be TRBD1 (6 bases). Germline V lookup: CDR1 SGDLS, CDR2 YYNGEE. V shed 0 bases and J shed 7 bases, with 13 bases lying between them. The CDR3 totals 15 residues. The CDR3 loop is CASSVEGGLVEKLFF. The CDR3 DNA reads as TGTGCCAGCAGCGTAGAGGGGGGTCTGGTTGAAAAACTGTTTTTT.

This clonotype was picked up many times. The genes are TRBV5-5 and TRBJ2-3; D gene uncertain. V was trimmed by 4 bases and J by 0 bases, leaving 9 bases between them. CDR1 SGHKS and CDR2 YYEKEE come from the germline V gene (reference sequence). The CDR3 loop spans 14 amino acids. As DNA, the CDR3 is TGTGCCAGCAGCCCTGCTCTTAGCACAGATACGCAGTATTTT. It translates to CASSPALSTDTQYF.

This clonotype has only a few counts. V is TRBV5-1 and J is TRBJ2-3, with D perhaps TRBD2 (5 bases). The CDR3 runs to 16 residues. The V gene lost 4 bases and the J gene lost 2 bases, with 17 bases spanning the gap. The germline gives CDR1 SGHRS, CDR2 YFSETQ. The CDR3 nucleotides read TGCGCCAGCAGCCCCTTAGGAGGCCGAACCACAGATACGCAGTATTTT. This translates into CASSPLGGRTTDTQYF.

This chain joins TRBV10-3 and TRBJ2-7; unclear D gene. CDR3 length equals 11 residues. V was pared by 7 bases and J by 1 base, with 5 bases between. In germline, CDR1 is ENHRY, CDR2 SYGVKD. DNA for the CDR3: TGTGCCATCATCAGTTCCTACGAGCAGTACTTC. It yields the protein CAIISSYEQYF.

Ten or more counts support this clonotype. V and J are TRBV20-1 and TRBJ2-5, with D tentatively TRBD2 (7 bases). The CDR3 sequence is 16 residues long. Germline V CDR1 and CDR2: DFQATT, SNEGSKA (reference sequence). V shed 6 bases and J shed 5 bases, with 25 bases lying between them. DNA of the CDR3: TGCAGTGCCTTCGAGAGGGGCGGGGGCCCGAAGGAGACCCAGTACTTC. It yields the protein CSAFERGGGPKETQYF.

This clonotype was recorded a few times. The J gene is TRBJ1-4, the V gene TRBV6-1; a weak D match, TRBD1 (5 bases). Trimming took off 8 bases at V and 5 bases at J, with 21 bases between the two ends. The CDR3 loop spans 16 amino acids. The germline V gene encodes CDR1 MNHNS and CDR2 SASEGT. The CDR3 DNA is TGTGCCAGCTCTCCAATGCCGGGACGGGGAAATGAAAAACTGTTTTTT. It specifies CASSPMPGRGNEKLFF.

The chain joins TRBV21-1 to TRBJ2-2; TRBD2 is taken as the D call from the table, unchecked against the DNA. TRBV21-1 is a pseudogene. This CDR3 has 16 amino acids. The CDR3: CASASLPGLNTGELFF. The CDR3 DNA sequence: TGTGCCAGCGCAAGCCTACCGGGTCTTAACACCGGGGAGCTGTTTTTT.

The rearrangement links TRBV11-2 to TRBJ2-1; D may be TRBD2 (6 bases). The V and J ends lost 8 bases and 8 bases respectively, with 16 bases between them. Looked up from germline, CDR1 is SGHAT and CDR2 is FQNNGV. This CDR3 is built from 13 residues. The CDR3 bases are TGTGCCAGCTGGAGGGACGGCGAAGATGAGCAGTTCTTC. Translated: CASWRDGEDEQFF.

The chain couples TRBV12-3 or TRBV12-4 to TRBJ2-6, with D tentatively TRBD2 (7 bases). The CDR3 extends over 13 amino acids. V lost 11 bases to trimming and J lost 2 bases, with 10 bases between them. Here the CDR3 DNA reads TGTGCCGCCGGGGGGCCTGGGGCCAACGTCCTGACTTTC. It translates to CAAGGPGANVLTF.

This clonotype occurred a few times. The V call is TRBV9, the J call TRBJ2-4; the match to TRBD2 covers 11 bases. CDR1 and CDR2 from the germline V gene are SGDLS and YYNGEE. The junction had 1 base not matched to a gene; V was cut back by 3 bases and J by 5 bases. CDR3 length: 14 amino acids. The DNA of the CDR3 is TGTGCCAGCAGCGGGGGACTAGCGGAAAACATTCAGTACTTC. Translation gives CASSGGLAENIQYF.

This clonotype was seen ten or more times. The chain uses TRBV5-1 and TRBJ2-5, with D unclear. With 2 bases removed from V and 2 bases from J, the gap between germline ends came to 10 bases. CDR3 size: 14 residues. Germline CDR1 is SGHRS and CDR2 is YFSETQ. CDR3 DNA: TGCGCCAGCAGCTTAGGAGACGGACAAGAGACCCAGTACTTC. This sequence encodes CASSLGDGQETQYF.

This clonotype was seen more than once but under ten times. The chain recombines TRBV11-2 with TRBJ1-1; 9 bases map to TRBD1. Losses at the gene ends were 5 bases for V and 4 bases for J; bases not matched to a gene: 5. CDR3 length equals 14 residues. Germline values: CDR1 SGHAT, CDR2 FQNNGV. CDR3 sequence reads: CASSPQGAFTEAFF. In DNA form, the CDR3 reads TGTGCCAGCAGCCCACAGGGGGCCTTCACTGAAGCTTTCTTT.

V gene TRBV15 combines with J gene TRBJ2-7; D is unclear. CDR3 length equals 14 residues. V was pared by 0 bases and J by 2 bases, with 8 bases between. Germline CDR1 reads LNHNV; CDR2 reads YYDKDF (reference sequence). DNA of the CDR3: TGTGCCACCAGCAGAGATAACGGACCCTACGAGCAGTACTTC. Translated, it gives CATSRDNGPYEQYF.

The sample holds a few counts of this clonotype. The rearrangement joins TRBV2 to TRBJ2-5; D possibly corresponds to TRBD2 (5 bases). V dropped 3 bases and J dropped 5 bases, with 10 bases sitting between them. Germline CDR1 reads SNHLY; CDR2 reads FYNNEI. There are 13 residues in the CDR3. In DNA form, the CDR3 reads TGTGCCAGCAGTGATATTAGCGCGGAGACCCAGTACTTC. Protein: CASSDISAETQYF.

There are a few counts of this clonotype. V and J are TRBV3-1 and TRBJ2-1; 8 bases agree with TRBD2. The CDR3 is 16 residues long. V shed 3 bases, J shed 6 bases, and the junction held 10 bases outside the gene matches. Looked up from germline, CDR1 is LGHDT and CDR2 is YNNKEL (reference sequence). The CDR3 loop reads CASSQRGGGTGNEQFF. Here the CDR3 DNA reads TGTGCCAGCAGCCAGAGGGGCGGGGGGACTGGCAATGAGCAGTTCTTC.

This clonotype showed up just a few times. The gene calls are TRBV7-2 and TRBJ1-2, with TRBD1 identical over 9 bases. With 2 bases clipped from V and 7 bases from J, the junction kept 5 bases outside the gene matches. Germline CDR1 is SGHTA and CDR2 is FQGNSA. The CDR3 length is 14 residues. The CDR3 protein is CASSLTGGVSGYTF. Written as DNA, the CDR3 is TGTGCCAGCAGCTTAACAGGGGGCGTTAGTGGCTACACCTTC. The entire variable domain, with the rest obtained from reference TRBV7-2 and TRBJ1-2, is as follows: GAGVSQSPSNKVTEKGKDVELRCDPISGHTALYWYRQSLGQGLEFLIYFQGNSAPDKSGLPSDRFSAERTGGSVSTLTIQRTQQEDSAVYLCASSLTGGVSGYTFGSGTRLTVV.

This clonotype was found a few times. The J gene is TRBJ1-3, the V gene TRBV12-3 or TRBV12-4; possible D gene TRBD1, 5 bases. The CDR3 is 13 amino acids. V dropped 8 bases and J dropped 0 bases, with 8 bases sitting between them. CDR3 DNA: TGTGCCAGCGCGGGGGGCTCTGGAAACACCATATATTTT. Translating it yields CASAGGSGNTIYF.

The chain joins TRBV20-1 to TRBJ1-1; D remains unclear. The CDR3 has 12 residues. Trimming took 3 bases from V and 5 from J, leaving 10 bases between them. The germline V gene encodes CDR1 DFQATT and CDR2 SNEGSKA (reference sequence). CDR3 nucleotides: TGCAGTGCTAGGACACCGGGGACTGAAGCTTTCTTT. Encoded protein: CSARTPGTEAFF.